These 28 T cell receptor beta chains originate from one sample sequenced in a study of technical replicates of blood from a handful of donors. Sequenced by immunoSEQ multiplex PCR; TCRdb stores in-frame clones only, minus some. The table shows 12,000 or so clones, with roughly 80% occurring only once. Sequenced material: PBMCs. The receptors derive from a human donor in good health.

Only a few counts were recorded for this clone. The DNA for the CDR3 is TGTGCCAGCAGTGGGGGAGGGACTCGGGGGAACACTGAAGCTTTCTTT. Translation gives CASSGGGTRGNTEAFF. The J gene is TRBJ1-1, the V gene TRBV9, with D possibly being TRBD1 (5 bases). Germline-derived CDR1 and CDR2 are SGDLS and YYNGEE. V was cut by 5 bases and J by 1 base, with 18 bases left in between. This CDR3 spans 16 amino acids.

As DNA, the CDR3 is TGTGCCAGCTCACCACCGGGACAGGATGGGTACGAGCAGTACTTC. Protein sequence: CASSPPGQDGYEQYF. This chain uses TRBV18 with TRBJ2-7, with 8 bases matching TRBD1. With V trimmed by 0 bases and J by 4 bases, 5 bases remained unmatched. The CDR3 sequence is 15 residues long. CDR1 and CDR2 from the germline V gene are KGHSH and LQKENI.

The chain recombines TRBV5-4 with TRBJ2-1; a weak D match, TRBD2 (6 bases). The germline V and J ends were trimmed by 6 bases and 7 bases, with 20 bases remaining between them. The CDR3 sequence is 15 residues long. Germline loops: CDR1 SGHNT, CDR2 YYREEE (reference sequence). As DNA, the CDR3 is TGTGCCAGCACCTTTCCGGGACCTGCGGGAAATGAGCAGTTCTTC. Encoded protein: CASTFPGPAGNEQFF. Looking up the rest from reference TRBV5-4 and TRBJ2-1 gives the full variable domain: ETGVTQSPTHLIKTRGQQVTLRCSSQSGHNTVSWYQQALGQGPQFIFQYYREEENGRGNFPPRFSGLQFPNYSSELNVNALELDDSALYLCASTFPGPAGNEQFFGPGTRLTVL.

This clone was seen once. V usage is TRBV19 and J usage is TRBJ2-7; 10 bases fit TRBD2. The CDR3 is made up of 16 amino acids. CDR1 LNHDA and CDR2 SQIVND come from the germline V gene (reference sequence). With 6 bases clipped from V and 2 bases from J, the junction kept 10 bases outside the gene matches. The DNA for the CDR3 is TGTGCCAGTAGCAAGCGAAGCGGGGGGGATACCTACGAGCAGTACTTC. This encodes CASSKRSGGDTYEQYF.

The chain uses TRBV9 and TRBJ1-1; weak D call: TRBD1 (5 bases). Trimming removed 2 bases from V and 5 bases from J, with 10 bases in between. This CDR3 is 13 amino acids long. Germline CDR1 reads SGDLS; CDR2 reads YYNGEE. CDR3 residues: CASSVAGLTEAFF. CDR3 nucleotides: TGTGCCAGCAGCGTGGCAGGGCTTACTGAAGCTTTCTTT.

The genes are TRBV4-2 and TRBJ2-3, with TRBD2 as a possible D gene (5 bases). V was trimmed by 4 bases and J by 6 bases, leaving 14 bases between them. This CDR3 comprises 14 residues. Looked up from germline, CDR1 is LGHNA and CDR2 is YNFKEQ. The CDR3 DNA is TGTGCCAGCAGCCGAGGGAACCCGGAGGATACGCAGTATTTT. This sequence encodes CASSRGNPEDTQYF.

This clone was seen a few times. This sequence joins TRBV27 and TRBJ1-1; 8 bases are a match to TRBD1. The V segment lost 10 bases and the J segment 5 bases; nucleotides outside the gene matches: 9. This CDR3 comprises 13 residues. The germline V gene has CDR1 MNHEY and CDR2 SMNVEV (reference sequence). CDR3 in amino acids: CATWTGTGTEAFF. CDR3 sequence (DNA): TGTGCCACGTGGACAGGGACGGGGACTGAAGCTTTCTTT.

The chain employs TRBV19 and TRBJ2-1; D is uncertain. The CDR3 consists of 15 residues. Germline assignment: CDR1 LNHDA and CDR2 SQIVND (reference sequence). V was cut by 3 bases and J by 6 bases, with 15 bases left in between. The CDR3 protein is CASSISHRAPNEQFF. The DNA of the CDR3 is TGTGCCAGTAGTATTAGCCATCGTGCCCCCAATGAGCAGTTCTTC.

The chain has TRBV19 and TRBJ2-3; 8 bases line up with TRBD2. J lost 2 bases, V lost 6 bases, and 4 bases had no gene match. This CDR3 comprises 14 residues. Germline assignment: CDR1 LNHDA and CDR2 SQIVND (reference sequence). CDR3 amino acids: CASRSGSFTDTQYF. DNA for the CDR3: TGTGCCAGTAGGAGCGGGAGTTTCACAGATACGCAGTATTTT. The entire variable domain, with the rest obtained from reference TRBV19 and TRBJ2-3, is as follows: DGGITQSPKYLFRKEGQNVTLSCEQNLNHDAMYWYRQDPGQGLRLIYYSQIVNDFQKGDIAEGYSVSREKKESFPLTVTSAQKNPTAFYLCASRSGSFTDTQYFGPGTRLTVL.

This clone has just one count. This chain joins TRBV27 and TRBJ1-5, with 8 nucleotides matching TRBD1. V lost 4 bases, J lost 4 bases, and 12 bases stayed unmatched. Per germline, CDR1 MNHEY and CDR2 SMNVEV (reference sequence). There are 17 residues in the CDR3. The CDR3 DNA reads TGTGCCAGCAGTTCAACCGCTCAGGGGGCGGCAAATCAGCCCCAGCATTTT. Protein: CASSSTAQGAANQPQHF.

CDR3 coding DNA: TGTGCCATCAGCGGTAATACAGGTTCCGAGCAGTACTTC. It specifies CAISGNTGSEQYF. J is TRBJ2-7 and V is TRBV10-3, with a possible D match to TRBD1 (5 bases). CDR3 length: 13 residues. Germline V gene lookup returns CDR1 ENHRY and CDR2 SYGVKD. V shed 6 bases and J shed 6 bases, with 15 bases lying between them.

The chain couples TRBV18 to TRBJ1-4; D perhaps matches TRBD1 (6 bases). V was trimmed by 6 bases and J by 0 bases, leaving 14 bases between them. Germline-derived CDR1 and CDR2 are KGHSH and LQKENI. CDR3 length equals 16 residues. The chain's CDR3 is CASSSQDSATNEKLFF. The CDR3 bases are TGTGCCAGCTCGAGTCAGGACAGTGCAACTAATGAAAAACTGTTTTTT.

The CDR3 nucleotides read TGTGCCAGCAGTTTACAGGGTGCCGGGGGCAATCAGCCCCAGCATTTT. This sequence encodes CASSLQGAGGNQPQHF. The J gene is TRBJ1-5, the V gene TRBV6-5; a weak D match, TRBD1 (6 bases). Deletions cut 4 bases from V and 2 bases from J, with 15 bases between. The germline CDR1 and CDR2 sequences are MNHEY and SVGAGI. The CDR3 runs to 16 residues.

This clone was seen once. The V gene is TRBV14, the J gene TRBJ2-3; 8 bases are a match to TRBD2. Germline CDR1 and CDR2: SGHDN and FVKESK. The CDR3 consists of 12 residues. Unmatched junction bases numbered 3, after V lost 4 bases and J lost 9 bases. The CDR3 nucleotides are TGTGCCAGCAGCCTGGGACTAGGCACGCAGTATTTT. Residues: CASSLGLGTQYF.

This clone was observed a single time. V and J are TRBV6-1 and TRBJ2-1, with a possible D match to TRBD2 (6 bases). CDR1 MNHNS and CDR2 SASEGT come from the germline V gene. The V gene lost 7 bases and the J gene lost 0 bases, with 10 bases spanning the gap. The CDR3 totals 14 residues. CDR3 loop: CASTSDYSYNEQFF. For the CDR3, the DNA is TGTGCCAGCACTTCGGACTACTCCTACAATGAGCAGTTCTTC.

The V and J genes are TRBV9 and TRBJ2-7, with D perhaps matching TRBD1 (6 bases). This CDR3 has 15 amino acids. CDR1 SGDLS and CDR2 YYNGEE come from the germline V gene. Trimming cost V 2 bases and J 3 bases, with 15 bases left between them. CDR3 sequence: CASSVGADSLYEQYF. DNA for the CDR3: TGTGCCAGCAGCGTGGGGGCGGACAGCCTCTACGAGCAGTACTTC. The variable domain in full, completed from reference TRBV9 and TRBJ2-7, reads DSGVTQTPKHLITATGQRVTLRCSPRSGDLSVYWYQQSLDQGLQFLIQYYNGEERAKGNILERFSAQQFPDLHSELNLSSLELGDSALYFCASSVGADSLYEQYFGPGTRLTVT.

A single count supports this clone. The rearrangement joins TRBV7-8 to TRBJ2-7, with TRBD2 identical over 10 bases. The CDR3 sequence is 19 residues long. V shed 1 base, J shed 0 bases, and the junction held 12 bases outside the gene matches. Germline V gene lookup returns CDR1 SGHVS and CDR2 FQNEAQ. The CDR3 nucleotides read TGTGCCAGCAGCTTAGGATCTAGCGGGAGACTTTTGGGCTCCTACGAGCAGTACTTC. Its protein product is CASSLGSSGRLLGSYEQYF.

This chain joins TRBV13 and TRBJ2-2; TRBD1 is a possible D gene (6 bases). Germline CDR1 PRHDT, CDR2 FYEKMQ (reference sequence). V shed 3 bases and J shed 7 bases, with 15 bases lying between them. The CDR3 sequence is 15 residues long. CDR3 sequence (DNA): TGTGCCAGCAGCTTGGGATCAGGGGCCGGCGGGGAGCTGTTTTTT. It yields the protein CASSLGSGAGGELFF.

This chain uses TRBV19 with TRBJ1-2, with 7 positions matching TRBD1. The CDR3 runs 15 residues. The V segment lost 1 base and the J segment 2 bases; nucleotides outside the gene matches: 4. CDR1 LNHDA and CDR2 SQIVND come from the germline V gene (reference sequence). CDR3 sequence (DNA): TGTGCCAGTAGTATAGGACCGGGACAGAACTATGGCTACACCTTC. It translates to CASSIGPGQNYGYTF.

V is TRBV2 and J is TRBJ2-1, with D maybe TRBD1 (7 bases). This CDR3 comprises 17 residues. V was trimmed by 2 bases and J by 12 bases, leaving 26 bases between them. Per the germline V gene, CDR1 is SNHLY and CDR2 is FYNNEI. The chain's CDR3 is CASSEWSQGLTGRLQFF. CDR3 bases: TGTGCCAGCAGTGAATGGTCACAGGGGTTGACGGGGAGGTTGCAGTTCTTC.

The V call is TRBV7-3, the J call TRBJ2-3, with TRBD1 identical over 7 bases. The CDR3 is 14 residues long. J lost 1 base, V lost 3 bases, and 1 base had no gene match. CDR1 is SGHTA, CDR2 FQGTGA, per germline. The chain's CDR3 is CASSFGTGTDTQYF. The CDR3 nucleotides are TGTGCCAGCAGCTTCGGGACAGGCACAGATACGCAGTATTTT.

The CDR3 is CASSEKSDSPNYGYTF. CDR3 in DNA: TGTGCCAGCAGTGAAAAGAGCGACAGCCCAAATTATGGCTACACCTTC. The V gene is TRBV6-1, the J gene TRBJ1-2, with a weak D call TRBD1 (5 bases). The CDR3 length is 16 residues. The germline gives CDR1 MNHNS, CDR2 SASEGT. The V end was cut by 2 bases, the J end by 5 bases, with 18 bases between.

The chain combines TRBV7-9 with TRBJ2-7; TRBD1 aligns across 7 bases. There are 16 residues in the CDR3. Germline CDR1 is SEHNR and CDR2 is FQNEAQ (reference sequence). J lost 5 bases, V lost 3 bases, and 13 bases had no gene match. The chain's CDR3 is CASSFVLDRALDEQYF. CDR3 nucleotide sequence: TGTGCCAGCAGCTTCGTCCTAGACAGGGCACTCGACGAGCAGTACTTC.

CDR3 loop: CASSHFGNTIYF. CDR3 nucleotides: TGTGCCAGCAGCCATTTTGGAAACACCATATATTTT. The chain has TRBV7-6 and TRBJ1-3; D uncertain. The germline V gene encodes CDR1 SGHVS and CDR2 FNYEAQ. Between the trimmed V and J ends, which lost 5 bases and 3 bases, there was a span of 5 bases. The length of the CDR3 is 12 residues.

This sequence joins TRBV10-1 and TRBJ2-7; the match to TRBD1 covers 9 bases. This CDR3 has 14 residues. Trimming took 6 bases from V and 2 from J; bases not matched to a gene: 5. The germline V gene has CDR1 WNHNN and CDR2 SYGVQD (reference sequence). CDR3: CASSKGQGTYEQYF. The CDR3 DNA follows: TGCGCCAGCAGCAAGGGACAGGGTACCTACGAGCAGTACTTC.

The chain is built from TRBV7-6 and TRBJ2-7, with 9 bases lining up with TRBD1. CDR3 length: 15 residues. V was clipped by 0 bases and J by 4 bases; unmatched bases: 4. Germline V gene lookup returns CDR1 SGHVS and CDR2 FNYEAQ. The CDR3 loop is CASSLAGGQGYEQYF. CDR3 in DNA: TGTGCCAGCAGCTTAGCAGGTGGACAGGGGTACGAGCAGTACTTC.

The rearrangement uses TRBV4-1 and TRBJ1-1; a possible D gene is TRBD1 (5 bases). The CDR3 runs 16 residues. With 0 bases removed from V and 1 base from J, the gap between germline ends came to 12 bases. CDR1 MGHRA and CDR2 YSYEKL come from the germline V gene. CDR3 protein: CASSQDFPTGNTEAFF. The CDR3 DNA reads TGCGCCAGCAGCCAAGATTTCCCAACAGGGAACACTGAAGCTTTCTTT.

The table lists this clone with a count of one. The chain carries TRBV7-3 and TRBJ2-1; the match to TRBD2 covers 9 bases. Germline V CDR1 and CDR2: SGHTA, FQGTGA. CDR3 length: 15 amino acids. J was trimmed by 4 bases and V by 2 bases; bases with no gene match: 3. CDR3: CASSLLAGPYNEQFF. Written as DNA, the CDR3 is TGTGCCAGCAGCTTACTAGCGGGACCTTACAATGAGCAGTTCTTC.